This T cell receptor beta chain was retrieved from a study of T cell changes during pregnancy in multiple sclerosis. The germline CDR1 and CDR2 sequences are GTSNPN and SVGIG (reference sequence). This CDR3 region has 15 residues. V lost 3 bases, J lost 5 bases, and 9 bases stayed unmatched. Assay: immunoSEQ multiplex PCR; the TCRdb copy retains only in-frame clones and omits some. The sample has some 54,000 clones, 90% to 95% seen once. This specimen consisted of peripheral blood, obtained after pregnancy. This clonotype originated in a female donor with multiple sclerosis, enrolled in a pregnancy study. The chain uses TRBV30 and TRBJ2-4; 8 bases map to TRBD1. CDR3: CAWSPGQALQNIQYF. Here the CDR3 DNA reads TGTGCCTGGAGCCCGGGACAGGCTTTACAAAACATTCAGTACTTC. The full variable domain, completed using reference TRBV30 and TRBJ2-4, is SQTIHQWPATLVQPVGSPLSLECTVEGTSNPNLYWYRQAAGRGLQLLFYSVGIGQISSEVPQNLSASRPQDRQFILSSKKLLLSDSGFYLCAWSPGQALQNIQYFGAGTRLSVL.